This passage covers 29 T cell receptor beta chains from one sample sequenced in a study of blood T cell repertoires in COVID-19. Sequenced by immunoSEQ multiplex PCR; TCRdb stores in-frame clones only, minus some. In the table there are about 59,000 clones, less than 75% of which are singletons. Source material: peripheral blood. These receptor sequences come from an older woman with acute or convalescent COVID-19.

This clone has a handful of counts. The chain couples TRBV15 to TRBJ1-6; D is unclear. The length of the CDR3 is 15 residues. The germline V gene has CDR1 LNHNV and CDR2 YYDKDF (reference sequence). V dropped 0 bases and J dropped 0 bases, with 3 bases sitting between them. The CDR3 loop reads CATSRESSYNSPLHF. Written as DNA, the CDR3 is TGTGCCACCAGCAGAGAGAGCTCCTATAATTCACCCCTCCACTTT.

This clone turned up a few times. CDR3 nucleotides: TGTGCCAGCAGTTACTCCACAGGGAGGGACACTGAAGCTTTCTTT. Translating gives CASSYSTGRDTEAFF. The chain combines TRBV6-5 with TRBJ1-1, with D possibly matching TRBD1 (6 bases). V gave up 0 bases and J gave up 3 bases, with 11 bases separating them. This CDR3 comprises 15 residues. Germline V lookup: CDR1 MNHEY, CDR2 SVGAGI.

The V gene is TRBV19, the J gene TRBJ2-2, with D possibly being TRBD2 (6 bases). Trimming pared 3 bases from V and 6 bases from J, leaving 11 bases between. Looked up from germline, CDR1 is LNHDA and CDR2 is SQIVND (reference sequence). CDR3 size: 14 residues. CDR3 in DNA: TGTGCCAGTAGTATGGGAGGCAGAGCCGGGGAGCTGTTTTTT. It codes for CASSMGGRAGELFF.

CDR3 in DNA: TGTGCCAGCAGTTACGCGCAGGGGCCCAACACCTTC. It encodes CASSYAQGPNTF. The rearrangement links TRBV6-5 to TRBJ1-2, with D possibly being TRBD1 (6 bases). CDR1 MNHEY and CDR2 SVGAGI come from the germline V gene. This CDR3 spans 12 amino acids. V was pared by 2 bases and J by 12 bases, with 13 bases between.

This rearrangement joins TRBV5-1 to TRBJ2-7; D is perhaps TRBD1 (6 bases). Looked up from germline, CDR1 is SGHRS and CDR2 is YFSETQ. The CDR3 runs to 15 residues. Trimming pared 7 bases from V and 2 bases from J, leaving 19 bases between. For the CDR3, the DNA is TGCGCCAGCGGGGTCGGGTCGACAGGCACCTACGAGCAGTACTTC. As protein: CASGVGSTGTYEQYF.

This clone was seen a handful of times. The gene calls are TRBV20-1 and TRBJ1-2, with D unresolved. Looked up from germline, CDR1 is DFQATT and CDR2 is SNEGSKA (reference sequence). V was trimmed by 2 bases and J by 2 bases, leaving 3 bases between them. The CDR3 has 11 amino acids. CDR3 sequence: CSARQNYGYTF. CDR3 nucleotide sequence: TGCAGTGCTAGACAGAACTATGGCTACACCTTC.

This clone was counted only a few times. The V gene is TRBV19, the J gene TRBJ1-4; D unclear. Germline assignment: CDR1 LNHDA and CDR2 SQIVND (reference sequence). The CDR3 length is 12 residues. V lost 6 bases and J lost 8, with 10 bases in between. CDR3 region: CASSGREEKLFF. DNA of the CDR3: TGTGCCAGTAGCGGAAGGGAGGAAAAACTGTTTTTT.

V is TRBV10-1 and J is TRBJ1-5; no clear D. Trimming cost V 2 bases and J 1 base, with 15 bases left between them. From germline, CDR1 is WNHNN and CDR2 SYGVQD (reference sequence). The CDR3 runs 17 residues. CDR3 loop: CASSELTGRRSNQPQHF. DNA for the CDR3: TGCGCCAGCAGTGAGCTGACTGGGCGGAGGAGCAATCAGCCCCAGCATTTT.

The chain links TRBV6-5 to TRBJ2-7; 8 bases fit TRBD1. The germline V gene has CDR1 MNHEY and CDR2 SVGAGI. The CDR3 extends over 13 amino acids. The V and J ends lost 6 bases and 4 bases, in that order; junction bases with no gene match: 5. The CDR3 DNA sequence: TGTGCCAGCAGCGGGGACAGGAGGTACGAGCAGTACGTC. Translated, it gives CASSGDRRYEQYV.

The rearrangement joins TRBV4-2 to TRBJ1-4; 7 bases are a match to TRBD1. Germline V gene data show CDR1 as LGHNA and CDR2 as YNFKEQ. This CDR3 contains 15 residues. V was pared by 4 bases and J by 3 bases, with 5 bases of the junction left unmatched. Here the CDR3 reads CASSRQGVPNEKLFF. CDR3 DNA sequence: TGTGCCAGCAGCCGTCAGGGGGTTCCTAATGAAAAACTGTTTTTT.

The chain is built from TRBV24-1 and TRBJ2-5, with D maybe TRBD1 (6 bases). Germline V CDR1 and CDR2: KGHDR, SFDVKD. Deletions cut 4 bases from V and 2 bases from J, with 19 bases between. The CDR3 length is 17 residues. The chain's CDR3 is CATSDPRTGTTQETQYF. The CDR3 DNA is TGTGCCACCAGTGACCCTAGAACCGGGACAACGCAAGAGACCCAGTACTTC.

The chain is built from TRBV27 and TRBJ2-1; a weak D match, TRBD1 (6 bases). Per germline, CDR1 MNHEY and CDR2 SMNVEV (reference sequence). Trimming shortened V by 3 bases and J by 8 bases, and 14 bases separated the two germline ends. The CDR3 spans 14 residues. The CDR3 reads CASSLKQGTHEQFF. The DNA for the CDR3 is TGTGCCAGCAGTTTGAAACAGGGAACCCATGAGCAGTTCTTC.

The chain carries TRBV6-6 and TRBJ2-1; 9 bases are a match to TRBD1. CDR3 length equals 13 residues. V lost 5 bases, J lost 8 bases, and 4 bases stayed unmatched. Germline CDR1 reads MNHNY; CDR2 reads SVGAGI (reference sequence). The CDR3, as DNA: TGTGCCAGCAGTAACAGGGGGCAGGATGAGCAGTTCTTC. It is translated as CASSNRGQDEQFF.

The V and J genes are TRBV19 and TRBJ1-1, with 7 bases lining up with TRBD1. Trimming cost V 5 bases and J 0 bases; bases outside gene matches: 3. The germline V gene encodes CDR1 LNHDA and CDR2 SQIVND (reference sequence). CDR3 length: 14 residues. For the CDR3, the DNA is TGTGCCAGTAGTGCCGACAGGGTGAACACTGAAGCTTTCTTT. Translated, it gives CASSADRVNTEAFF.

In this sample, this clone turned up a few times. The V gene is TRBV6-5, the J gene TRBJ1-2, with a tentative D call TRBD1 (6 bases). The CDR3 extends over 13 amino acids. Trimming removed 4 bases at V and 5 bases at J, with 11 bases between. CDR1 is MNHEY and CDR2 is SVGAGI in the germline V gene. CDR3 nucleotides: TGTGCCAGCAGTTTTGACAGGAAATATGGCTACACCTTC. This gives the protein CASSFDRKYGYTF.

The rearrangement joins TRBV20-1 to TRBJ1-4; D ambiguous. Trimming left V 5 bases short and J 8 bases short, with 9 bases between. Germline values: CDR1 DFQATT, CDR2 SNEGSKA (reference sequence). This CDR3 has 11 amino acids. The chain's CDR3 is CSAPKREKLFF. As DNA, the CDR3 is TGCAGTGCTCCAAAGCGGGAAAAACTGTTTTTT.

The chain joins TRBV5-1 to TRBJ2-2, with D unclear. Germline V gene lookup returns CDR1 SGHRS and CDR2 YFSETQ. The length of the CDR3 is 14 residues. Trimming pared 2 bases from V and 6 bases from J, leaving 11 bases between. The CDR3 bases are TGCGCCAGCAGCTTCGGTTGGAGCCCCGGGGAGCTGTTTTTT. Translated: CASSFGWSPGELFF.

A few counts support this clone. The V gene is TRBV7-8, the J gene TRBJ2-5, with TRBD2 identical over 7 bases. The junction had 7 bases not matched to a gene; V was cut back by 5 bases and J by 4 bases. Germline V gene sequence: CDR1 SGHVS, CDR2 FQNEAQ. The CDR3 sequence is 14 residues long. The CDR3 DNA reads TGTGCCAGCAGCCCGGGGAGGGGCGGAGAGACCCAGTACTTC. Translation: CASSPGRGGETQYF.

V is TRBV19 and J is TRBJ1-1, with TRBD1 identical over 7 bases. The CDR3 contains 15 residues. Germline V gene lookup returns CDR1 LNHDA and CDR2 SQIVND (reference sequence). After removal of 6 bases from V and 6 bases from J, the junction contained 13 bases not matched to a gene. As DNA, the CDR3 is TGTGCCAGTAGAGACAGGGTGGGGGTCTCTTCTGAAGCTTTCTTT. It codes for CASRDRVGVSSEAFF.

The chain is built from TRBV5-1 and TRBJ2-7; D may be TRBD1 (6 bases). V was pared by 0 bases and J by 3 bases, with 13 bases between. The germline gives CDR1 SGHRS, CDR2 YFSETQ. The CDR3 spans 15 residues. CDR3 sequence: CASSLGRDTVYEQYF. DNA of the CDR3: TGCGCCAGCAGCTTGGGCCGGGACACCGTCTACGAGCAGTACTTC.

CDR3 sequence: CASRDGTPAREQYF. DNA for the CDR3: TGTGCCAGCAGGGACGGGACTCCCGCACGAGAGCAGTACTTC. The rearrangement joins TRBV2 to TRBJ2-7, with a tentative D call TRBD2 (6 bases). Trimming pared 6 bases from V and 7 bases from J, leaving 19 bases between. Germline V gene data show CDR1 as SNHLY and CDR2 as FYNNEI. The CDR3 runs 14 residues.

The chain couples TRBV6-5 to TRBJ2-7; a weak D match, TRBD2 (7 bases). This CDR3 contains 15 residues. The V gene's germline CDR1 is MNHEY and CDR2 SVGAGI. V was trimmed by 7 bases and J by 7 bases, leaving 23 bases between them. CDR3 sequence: CASKRGRDGLGEQYV. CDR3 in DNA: TGTGCCAGCAAGAGGGGGAGGGACGGGCTCGGGGAGCAGTACGTC.

This CDR3 is CASTSPSTYEQYF. For the CDR3, the DNA is TGCGCCAGCACCTCACCCTCAACTTACGAGCAGTACTTC. The J gene is TRBJ2-7, the V gene TRBV5-1; D gene unclear. Looked up from germline, CDR1 is SGHRS and CDR2 is YFSETQ. The CDR3 length is 13 residues. With 6 bases removed from V and 4 bases from J, the gap between germline ends came to 14 bases.

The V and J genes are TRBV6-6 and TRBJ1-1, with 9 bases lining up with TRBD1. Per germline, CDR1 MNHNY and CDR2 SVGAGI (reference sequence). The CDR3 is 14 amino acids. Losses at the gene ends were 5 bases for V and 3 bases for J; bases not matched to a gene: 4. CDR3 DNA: TGTGCCAGCAGTCAAGGACAGGGGTACACTGAAGCTTTCTTT. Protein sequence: CASSQGQGYTEAFF.

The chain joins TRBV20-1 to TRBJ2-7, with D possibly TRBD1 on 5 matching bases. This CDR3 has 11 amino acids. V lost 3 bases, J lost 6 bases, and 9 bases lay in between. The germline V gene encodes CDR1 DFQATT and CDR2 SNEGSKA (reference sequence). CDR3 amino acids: CSARARVEQYF. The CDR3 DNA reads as TGCAGTGCTAGGGCCAGGGTCGAGCAGTACTTC.

CDR3 amino acids: CASSSSGNTEAFF. For the CDR3, the DNA is TGTGCCAGCTCATCCTCGGGGAACACTGAAGCTTTCTTT. The chain has TRBV18 and TRBJ1-1; D uncertain. The germline V gene has CDR1 KGHSH and CDR2 LQKENI. V was pared by 5 bases and J by 1 base, with 8 bases between. The CDR3 has 13 residues.

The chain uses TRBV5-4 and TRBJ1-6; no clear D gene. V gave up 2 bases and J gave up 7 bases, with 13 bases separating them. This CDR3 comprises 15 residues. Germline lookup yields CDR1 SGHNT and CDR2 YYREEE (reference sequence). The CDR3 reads CASSFGGNKNSPLHF. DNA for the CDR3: TGTGCCAGCAGCTTCGGCGGCAACAAAAATTCACCCCTCCACTTT.

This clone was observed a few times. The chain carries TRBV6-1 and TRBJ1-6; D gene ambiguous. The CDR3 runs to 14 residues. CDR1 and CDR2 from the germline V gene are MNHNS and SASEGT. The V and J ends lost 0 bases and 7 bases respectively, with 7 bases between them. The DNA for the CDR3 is TGTGCCAGCAGTGAAGCCAGCAGGAATTCACCCCTCCACTTT. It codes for CASSEASRNSPLHF.

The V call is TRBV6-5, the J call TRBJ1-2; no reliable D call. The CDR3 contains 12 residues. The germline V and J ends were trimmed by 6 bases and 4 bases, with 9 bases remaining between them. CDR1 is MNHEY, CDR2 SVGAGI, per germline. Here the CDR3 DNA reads TGTGCCAGCAGCTCGACTCCCTATGGCTACACCTTC. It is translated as CASSSTPYGYTF.